This T cell receptor (beta chain) was captured by sequencing in a study of kidney transplant recipient with SARS-CoV-2 infection. The CDR3 sequence is 17 residues long. In germline, CDR1 is SGHTA, CDR2 FQGNSA. Regarding this clonotype: Sequence at one end of the junction differs from germline and may be a read error.

One entry per CDR3 protein results from TCRdb running MiXCR on the reads. This sample has fewer than 250,000 distinct CDR3 sequences, with about 28% found just once. The source is a male patient in his thirties who had COVID-19 and was a kidney transplant recipient. Part of the T cell pool may stem from the graft donor. The chain joins TRBV7-2 to TRBJ2-3; TRBD2 matches 8 bases. This material consisted of a blood sample, taken at baseline and on day 111 from a kidney transplant recipient. The CDR3 bases are TGTGCCAGCGGCTTAGGACTTGCACTAGCGGGCACAGATACGCAGTATTTT. This translates into CASGLGLALAGTDTQYF. Full variable domain (missing parts from reference TRBV7-2 and TRBJ2-3): GAGVSQSPSNKVTEKGKDVELRCDPISGHTALYWYRQSLGQGLEFLIYFQGNSAPDKSGLPSDRFSAERTGGSVSTLTIQRTQQEDSAVYLCASGLGLALAGTDTQYFGPGTRLTVL.